The rows below give T cell receptor beta chains drawn from one sample of a study of persistence of HIV-infected CD4 T cells. Clones were read by immunoSEQ multiplex PCR, and TCRdb kept only the in-frame ones, dropping some. This sample has about 28,000 clones, with around 80% found just once. These receptors are not linked to any known antigen. The sequenced sample was CD4+ T cells sorted from PBMCs after roughly 18-hour stimulation, obtained from a patient who received antiretroviral therapy. These receptors all come from an adult man with HIV who was CMV-seropositive. Each CDR3 is given with its conserved first and last residue.

TRBV2	CASSDWGYEQFF
TRBV20-1	CSASHSRGEQFF
TRBV3-1/TRBV3-2	CASSHQISTDTQYF
TRBV6-5	CASSSDRVDTQYF
TRBV5-1	CASSQTGGAYEQYF
TRBV5-1	CASRSSQGAYGYTF
TRBV4-2	CASSQVGGGTDTQYF
TRBV5-1	CASSNQGQNNSPLHF
TRBV5-8	CASSPGQGKNTEAFF
TRBV6-5	CASSQRNYGYTF
TRBV12-3/TRBV12-4	CASTMDSGELFF
TRBV19	CASRRQIGTRGEQYF
TRBV2	CASKASGVTDTQYF